Here is one T cell receptor beta chain with its context. The record originates from a study of blood T cell repertoires in COVID-19. Whole-study context: T cells, B-cell-depleted T cells, or PBMCs provided the cDNA or gDNA that served as material.

Germline assignment: CDR1 SGHDT and CDR2 YYEEEE. CDR3 length equals 14 residues. The V gene end was trimmed by 4 bases and the J gene end by 10 bases; junction bases not matched to a gene: 7. Original processing methods: It was from reference gene primer amplification that nucleated cell counts were estimated. The method was immunoSEQ multiplex PCR; TCRdb's version includes in-frame clones alone and lacks a portion of them. Clone size and V and J calls were adopted from that table, with D and trimming inferred from the DNA. Of about 59,000 clones listed, approximately 90% are singletons. This chain uses TRBV5-6 with TRBJ1-6; 8 bases are shared with TRBD1. The material sequenced was peripheral blood. This clonotype was sampled from an older man with acute or convalescent COVID-19. The CDR3 nucleotides read TGTGCCAGCAGCCAGGGGGCAGGGACCTCACCCCTCCACTTT. It yields the protein CASSQGAGTSPLHF.